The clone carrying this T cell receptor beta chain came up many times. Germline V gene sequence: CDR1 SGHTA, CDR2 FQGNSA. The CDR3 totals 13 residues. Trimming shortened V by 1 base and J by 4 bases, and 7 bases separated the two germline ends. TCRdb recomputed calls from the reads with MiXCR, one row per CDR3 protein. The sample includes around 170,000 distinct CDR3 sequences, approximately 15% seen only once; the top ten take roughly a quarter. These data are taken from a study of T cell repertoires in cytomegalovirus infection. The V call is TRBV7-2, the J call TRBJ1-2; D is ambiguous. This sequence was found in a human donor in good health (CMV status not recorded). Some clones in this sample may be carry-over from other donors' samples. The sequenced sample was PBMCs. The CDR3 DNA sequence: TGTGCCAGCAGCTTAGGGCGGGCCTATGGCTACACCTTC. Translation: CASSLGRAYGYTF. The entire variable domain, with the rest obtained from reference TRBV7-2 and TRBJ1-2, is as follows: GAGVSQSPSNKVTEKGKDVELRCDPISGHTALYWYRQSLGQGLEFLIYFQGNSAPDKSGLPSDRFSAERTGGSVSTLTIQRTQQEDSAVYLCASSLGRAYGYTFGSGTRLTVV.